This TCR beta chain came from a study of blood T cell repertoires in COVID-19. Across the whole study: Nucleic acid was either cDNA or gDNA, and it came from T cells, B-cell-depleted T cells, or PBMCs.

Original processing notes: From reference gene primer amplification, estimates of nucleated cell counts were derived. The method was immunoSEQ multiplex PCR; TCRdb's version includes in-frame clones alone and lacks a portion of them. V and J calls and clone size follow that table, whereas D and trimming were derived from the DNA. The data hold some 70,000 clones, with roughly three quarters observed a single time. CDR3 length: 15 residues. V was pared by 6 bases and J by 3 bases, with 6 bases of the junction left unmatched. Looked up from germline, CDR1 is SGHAT and CDR2 is FQNNGV. The chain joins TRBV11-2 to TRBJ1-5, with TRBD1 matching 9 bases. This clonotype originated in a woman between 50 and 59 years old with acute or convalescent COVID-19. Sequencing input: peripheral blood. CDR3 sequence (DNA): TGTGCCAGCAGACAGGGGGCTTCGAACAATCAGCCCCAGCATTTT. Translating gives CASRQGASNNQPQHF.